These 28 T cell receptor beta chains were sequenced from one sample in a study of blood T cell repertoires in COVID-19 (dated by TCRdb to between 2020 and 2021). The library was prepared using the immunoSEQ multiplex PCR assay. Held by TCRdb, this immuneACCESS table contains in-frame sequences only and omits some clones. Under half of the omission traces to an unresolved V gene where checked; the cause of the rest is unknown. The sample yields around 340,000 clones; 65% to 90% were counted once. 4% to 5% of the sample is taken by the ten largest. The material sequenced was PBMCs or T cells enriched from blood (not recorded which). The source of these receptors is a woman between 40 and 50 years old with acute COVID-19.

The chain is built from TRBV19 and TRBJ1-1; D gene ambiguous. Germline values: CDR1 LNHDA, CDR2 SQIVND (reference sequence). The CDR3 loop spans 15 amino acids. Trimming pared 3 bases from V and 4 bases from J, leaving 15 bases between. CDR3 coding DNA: TGTGCCAGTAGTATCCTTAGCGGGTCGGGCACTGAAGCTTTCTTT. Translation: CASSILSGSGTEAFF.

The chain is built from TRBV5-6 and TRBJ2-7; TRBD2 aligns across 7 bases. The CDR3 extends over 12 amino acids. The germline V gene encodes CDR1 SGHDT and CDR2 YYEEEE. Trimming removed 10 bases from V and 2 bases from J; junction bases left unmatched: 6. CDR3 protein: CAGGESPYEQYF. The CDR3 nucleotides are TGTGCCGGGGGGGAGAGCCCCTACGAGCAGTACTTC.

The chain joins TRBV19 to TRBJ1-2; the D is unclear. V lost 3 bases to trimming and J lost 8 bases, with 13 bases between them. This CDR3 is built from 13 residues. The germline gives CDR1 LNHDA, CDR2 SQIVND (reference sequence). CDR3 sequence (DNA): TGTGCCAGTAGTATGGCTACAGTTTACGGCTACACCTTC. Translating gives CASSMATVYGYTF.

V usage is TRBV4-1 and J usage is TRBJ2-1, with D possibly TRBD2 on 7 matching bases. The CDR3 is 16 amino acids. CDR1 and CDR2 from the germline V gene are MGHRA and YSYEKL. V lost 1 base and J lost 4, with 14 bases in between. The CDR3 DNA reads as TGCGCCAGCAGCCAAGCTGGCGGGGGCCGGTACAATGAGCAGTTCTTC. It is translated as CASSQAGGGRYNEQFF.

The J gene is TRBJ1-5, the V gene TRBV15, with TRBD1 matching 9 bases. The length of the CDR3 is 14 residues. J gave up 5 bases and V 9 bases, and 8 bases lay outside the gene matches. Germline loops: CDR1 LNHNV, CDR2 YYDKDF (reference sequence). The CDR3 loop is CATAPGQGDQPQHF. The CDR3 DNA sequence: TGTGCCACAGCCCCGGGACAGGGAGATCAGCCCCAGCATTTT.

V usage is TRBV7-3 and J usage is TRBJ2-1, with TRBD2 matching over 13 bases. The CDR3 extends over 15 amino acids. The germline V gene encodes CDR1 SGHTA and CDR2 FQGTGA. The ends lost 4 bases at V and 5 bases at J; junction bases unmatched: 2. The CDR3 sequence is CASSSGTSGDNEQFF. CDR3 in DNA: TGTGCCAGCAGCTCCGGGACTAGCGGGGACAATGAGCAGTTCTTC.

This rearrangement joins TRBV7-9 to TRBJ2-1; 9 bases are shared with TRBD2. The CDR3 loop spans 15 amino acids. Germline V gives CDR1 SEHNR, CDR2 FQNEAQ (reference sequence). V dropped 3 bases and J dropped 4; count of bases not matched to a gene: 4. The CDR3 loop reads CASSFGAGGYNEQFF. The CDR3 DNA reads TGTGCCAGCAGCTTCGGAGCGGGAGGTTACAATGAGCAGTTCTTC.

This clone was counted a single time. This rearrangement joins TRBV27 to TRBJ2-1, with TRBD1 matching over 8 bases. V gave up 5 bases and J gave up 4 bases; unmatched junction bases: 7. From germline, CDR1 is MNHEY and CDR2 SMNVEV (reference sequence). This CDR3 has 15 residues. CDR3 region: CASSKGQGGYNEQFF. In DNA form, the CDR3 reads TGTGCCAGCAGTAAAGGACAGGGTGGGTACAATGAGCAGTTCTTC.

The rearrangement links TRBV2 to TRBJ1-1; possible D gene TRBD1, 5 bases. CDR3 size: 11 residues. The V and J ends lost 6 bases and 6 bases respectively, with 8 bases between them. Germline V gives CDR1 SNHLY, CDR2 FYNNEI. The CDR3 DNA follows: TGTGCCAGCAGGCAGGGCCCTGAAGCTTTCTTT. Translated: CASRQGPEAFF.

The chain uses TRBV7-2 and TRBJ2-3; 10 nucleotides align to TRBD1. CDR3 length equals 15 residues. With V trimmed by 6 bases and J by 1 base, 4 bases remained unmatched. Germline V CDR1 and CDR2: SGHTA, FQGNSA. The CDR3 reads CASRAGTGGTDTQYF. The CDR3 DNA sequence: TGTGCCAGCAGGGCGGGGACAGGGGGCACAGATACGCAGTATTTT.

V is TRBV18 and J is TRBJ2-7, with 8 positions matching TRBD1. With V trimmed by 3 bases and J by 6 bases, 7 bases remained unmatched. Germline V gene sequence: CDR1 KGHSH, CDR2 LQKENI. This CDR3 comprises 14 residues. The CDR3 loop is CASSPPPGGGEQYF. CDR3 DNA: TGTGCCAGCTCACCCCCCCCAGGGGGCGGCGAGCAGTACTTC.

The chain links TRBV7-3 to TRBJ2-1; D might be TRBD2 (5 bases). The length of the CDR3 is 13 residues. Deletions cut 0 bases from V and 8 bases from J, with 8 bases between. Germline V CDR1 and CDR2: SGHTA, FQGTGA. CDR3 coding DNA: TGTGCCAGCAGCTTAACGAGGGATGATGAGCAGTTCTTC. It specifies CASSLTRDDEQFF.

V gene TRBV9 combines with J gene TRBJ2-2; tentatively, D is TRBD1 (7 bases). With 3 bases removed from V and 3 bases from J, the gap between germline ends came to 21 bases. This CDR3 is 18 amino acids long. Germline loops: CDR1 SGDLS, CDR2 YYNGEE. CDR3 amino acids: CASSAPARRGRDTGELFF. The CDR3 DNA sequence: TGTGCCAGCAGCGCCCCGGCACGGAGGGGGCGTGACACCGGGGAGCTGTTTTTT.

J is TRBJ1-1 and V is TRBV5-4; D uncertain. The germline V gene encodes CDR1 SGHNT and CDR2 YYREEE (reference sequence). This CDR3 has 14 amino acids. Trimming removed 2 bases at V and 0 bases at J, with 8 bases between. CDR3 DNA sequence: TGTGCCAGCAGCTTACGAGAAATGAACACTGAAGCTTTCTTT. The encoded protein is CASSLREMNTEAFF.

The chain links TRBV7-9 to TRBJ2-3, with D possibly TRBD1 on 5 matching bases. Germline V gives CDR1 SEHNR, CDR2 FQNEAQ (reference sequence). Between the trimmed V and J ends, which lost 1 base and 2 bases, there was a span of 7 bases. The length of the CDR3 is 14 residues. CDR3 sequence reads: CASSLGQNTDTQYF. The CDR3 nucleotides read TGTGCCAGCAGCTTAGGACAGAACACAGATACGCAGTATTTT. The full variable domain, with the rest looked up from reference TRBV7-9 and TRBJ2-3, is DTGVSQNPRHKITKRGQNVTFRCDPISEHNRLYWYRQTLGQGPEFLTYFQNEAQLEKSRLLSDRFSAERPKGSFSTLEIQRTEQGDSAMYLCASSLGQNTDTQYFGPGTRLTVL.

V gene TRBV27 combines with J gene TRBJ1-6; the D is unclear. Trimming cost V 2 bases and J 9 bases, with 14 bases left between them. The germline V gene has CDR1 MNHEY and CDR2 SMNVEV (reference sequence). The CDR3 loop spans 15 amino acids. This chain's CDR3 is CASSLSWEVGSPLHF. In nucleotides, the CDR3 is TGTGCCAGCAGTTTAAGTTGGGAGGTGGGTTCACCCCTCCACTTT.

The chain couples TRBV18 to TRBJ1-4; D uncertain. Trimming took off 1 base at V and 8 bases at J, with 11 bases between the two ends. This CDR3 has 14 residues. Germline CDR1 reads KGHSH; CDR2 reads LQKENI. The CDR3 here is CASSPLQREEKLFF. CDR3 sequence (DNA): TGTGCCAGCTCACCACTTCAACGGGAGGAAAAACTGTTTTTT.

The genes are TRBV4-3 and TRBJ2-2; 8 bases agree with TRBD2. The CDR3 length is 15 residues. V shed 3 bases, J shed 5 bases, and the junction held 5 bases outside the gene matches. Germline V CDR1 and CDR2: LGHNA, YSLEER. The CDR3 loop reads CASSHGLAATGELFF. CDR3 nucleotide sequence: TGCGCCAGCAGCCACGGACTAGCAGCGACCGGGGAGCTGTTTTTT.

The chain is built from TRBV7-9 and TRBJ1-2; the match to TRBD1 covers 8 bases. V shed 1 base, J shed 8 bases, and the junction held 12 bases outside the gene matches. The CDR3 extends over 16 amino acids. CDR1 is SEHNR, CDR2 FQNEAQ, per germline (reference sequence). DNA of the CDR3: TGTGCCAGCAGCTTAGTCGGCCCGACAGGGGATGGAGGCTACACCTTC. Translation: CASSLVGPTGDGGYTF.

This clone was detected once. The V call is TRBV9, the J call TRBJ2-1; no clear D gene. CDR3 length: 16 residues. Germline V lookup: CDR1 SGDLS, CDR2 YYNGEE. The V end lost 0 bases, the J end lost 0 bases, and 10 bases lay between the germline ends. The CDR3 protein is CASSVEELLSYNEQFF. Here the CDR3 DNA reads TGTGCCAGCAGCGTAGAAGAACTGCTCTCCTACAATGAGCAGTTCTTC.

CDR3 protein: CASSVEGLGTEAFF. CDR3 in DNA: TGTGCCAGCAGTGTTGAGGGCCTGGGGACTGAAGCTTTCTTT. This sequence joins TRBV2 and TRBJ1-1, with no clear D. The germline CDR1 and CDR2 sequences are SNHLY and FYNNEI. CDR3 length: 14 amino acids. V lost 4 bases and J 5 bases, leaving 14 bases between the germline ends.

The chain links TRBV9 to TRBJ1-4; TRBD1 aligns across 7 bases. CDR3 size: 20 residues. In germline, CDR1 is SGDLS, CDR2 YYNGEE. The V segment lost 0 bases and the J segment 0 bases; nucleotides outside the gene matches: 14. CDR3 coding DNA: TGTGCCAGCAGCGTAGGACCCGGGACAACAGGGGTTGCAACTAATGAAAAACTGTTTTTT. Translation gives CASSVGPGTTGVATNEKLFF.

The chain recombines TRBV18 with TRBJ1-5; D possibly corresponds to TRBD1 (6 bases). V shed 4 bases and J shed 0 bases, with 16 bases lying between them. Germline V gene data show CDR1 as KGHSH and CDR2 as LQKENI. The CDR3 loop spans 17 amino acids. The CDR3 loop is CASSRTERTFSNQPQHF. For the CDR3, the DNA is TGTGCCAGCTCACGGACAGAAAGAACATTTAGCAATCAGCCCCAGCATTTT.

Here the CDR3 DNA reads TGTGCCAGCAGCGGCAACAGGGAGTCTGGGGCCAACGTCCTGACTTTC. It encodes CASSGNRESGANVLTF. The rearrangement joins TRBV7-3 to TRBJ2-6; a weak D match, TRBD1 (6 bases). The CDR3 extends over 16 amino acids. Germline V CDR1 and CDR2: SGHTA, FQGTGA. Trimming left V 5 bases short and J 1 base short, with 12 bases between.

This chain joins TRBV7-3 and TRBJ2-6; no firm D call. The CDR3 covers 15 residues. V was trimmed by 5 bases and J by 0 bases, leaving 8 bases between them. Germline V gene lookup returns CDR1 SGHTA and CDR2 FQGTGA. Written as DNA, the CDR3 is TGTGCCAGCAGCCGTTTACACTCTGGGGCCAACGTCCTGACTTTC. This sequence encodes CASSRLHSGANVLTF.

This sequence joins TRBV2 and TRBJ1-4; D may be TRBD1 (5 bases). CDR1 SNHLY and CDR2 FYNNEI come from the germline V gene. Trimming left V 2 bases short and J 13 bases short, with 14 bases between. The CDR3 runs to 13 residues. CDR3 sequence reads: CASSERRGVGLFF. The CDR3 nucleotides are TGTGCCAGCAGTGAAAGGAGGGGCGTAGGACTGTTTTTT.

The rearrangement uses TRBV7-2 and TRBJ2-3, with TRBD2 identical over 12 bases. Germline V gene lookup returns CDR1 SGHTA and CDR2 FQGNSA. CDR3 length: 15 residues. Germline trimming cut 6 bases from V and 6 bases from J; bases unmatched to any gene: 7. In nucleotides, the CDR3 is TGTGCCAGCAGATACAGCACTAGCGGGGGGGATACGCAGTATTTT. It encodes CASRYSTSGGDTQYF.

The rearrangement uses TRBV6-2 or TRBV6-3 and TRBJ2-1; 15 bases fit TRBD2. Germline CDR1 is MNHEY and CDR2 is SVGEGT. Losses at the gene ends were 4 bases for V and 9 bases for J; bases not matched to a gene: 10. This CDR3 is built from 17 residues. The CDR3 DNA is TGTGCCAGCAGTTCACCGGGACTAGCGGGGGGCAACGCTGAGCAGTTCTTC. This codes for CASSSPGLAGGNAEQFF.